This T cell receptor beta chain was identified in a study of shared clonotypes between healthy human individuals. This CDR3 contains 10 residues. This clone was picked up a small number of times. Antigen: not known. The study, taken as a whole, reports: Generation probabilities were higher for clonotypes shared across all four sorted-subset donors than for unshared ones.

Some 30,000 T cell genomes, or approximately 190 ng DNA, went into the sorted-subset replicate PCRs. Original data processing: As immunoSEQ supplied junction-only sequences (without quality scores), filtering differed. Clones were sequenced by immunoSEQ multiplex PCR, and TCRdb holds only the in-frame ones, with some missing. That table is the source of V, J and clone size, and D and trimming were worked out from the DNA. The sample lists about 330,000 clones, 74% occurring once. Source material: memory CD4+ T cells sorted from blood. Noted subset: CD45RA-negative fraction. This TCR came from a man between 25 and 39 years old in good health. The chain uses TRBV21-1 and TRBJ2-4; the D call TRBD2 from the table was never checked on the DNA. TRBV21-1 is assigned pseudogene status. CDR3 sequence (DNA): TGTGCCAGCAGCGCACTGCCTGAGTACTTC. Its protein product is CASSALPEYF.